This T cell receptor (beta chain) is drawn from a study of Graves' ophthalmopathy and Graves' hyperthyroidism (dated by TCRdb to the late 2010s). In the study overall: Stable hyperthyroidism was defined as no progression to ophthalmopathy within 18 months of follow-up. After sampling, hyperthyroidism patients received methimazole starting at 30 mg daily, and ophthalmopathy patients received high-dose intravenous methylprednisolone. TCR beta repertoire signatures were used to distinguish Graves' ophthalmopathy from Graves' hyperthyroidism and to predict progression to ophthalmopathy. For independent validation, a separate cohort was made up of about 18 hyperthyroidism patients plus 17 patients who later progressed from hyperthyroidism to ophthalmopathy. To explore V-J signatures that separate ophthalmopathy from hyperthyroidism, a discovery set of about a hundred patients was enrolled, consisting of 43 with ophthalmopathy and around 57 with stable hyperthyroidism. In total, around 140 blood samples were TCR-sequenced: approximately 42 ophthalmopathy, some 75 hyperthyroidism and about 17 hyperthyroidism-to-ophthalmopathy patients. In roughly 6 hyperthyroidism patients, T-cell repertoires of thyroid tissue and blood were compared. The study at large found these results: The 13-signature model separated ophthalmopathy from stable hyperthyroidism with around 90% sensitivity and just under 84% specificity in cross-validation, and 80%/75% in the test set. Most expanded thyroid clonotypes with frequency above 0.001 were also detected in blood, suggesting blood repertoires may reflect the thyroid immune response. In validation, the model predicted ophthalmopathy progression with about 71% sensitivity and approximately 72% specificity; 12 predicted patients were CT-confirmed with GO in a median of approximately 6.5 months. Sample size was not statistically predetermined, and group allocation was not concealed from the investigators.

Patients with hyperthyroidism were aged 18 to 65 years, had been newly diagnosed, and had a disease duration of less than 2 months. Patients with other autoimmune diseases, uncontrolled infections, pregnancy or lactation were excluded. Clinical symptoms, serum thyroxine, TRAb, thyroid ultrasound and orbital computed tomography formed the basis of the diagnosis. Trizol reagent was used to extract the total RNA, and its quality was then checked on an Agilent 2100 Bioanalyzer. For repertoire sequencing, the TCR beta CDR3 regions were amplified from RNA transcripts. A first-round RT-PCR used HTBI primers with the Qiagen OneStep RT-PCR kit, followed by a second-round multiplex PCR, size selection and purification. Libraries were sequenced on an Illumina HiSeq2000 using paired-end 100 bp reads. The paper's processing steps were these. Reads were processed with SOAPnuke, discarding reads with adapters, uncalled bases, mean Phred below 15, or no exact constant-primer or identifier match. COPE v1.2.5 was used to merge high-quality paired reads. Each unique nucleotide sequence was treated as a clonotype, and MiTCR v1.1 was used to align the clonotypes to the IMGT TRB V, D and J references. Analysis was restricted to V-J combinations with a frequency above 0.0001, which covered roughly 99% of repertoires. For each V-J combination, a TCR clonal expansion and chaos score was defined as F50 clonal expansion divided by the chaos observed in the TCRdist matrix. Features were reduced by Welch's t-statistics and random forest to approximately 13 V-J combinations, which fed a naive Bayes classifier. The similarity between thyroid and blood repertoires was quantified using the Morisita-Horn index. TCRdb redid the processing of the public reads, applying fastp at Q25 and MiXCR, and retained in-frame beta chains. Here each entry gathers all rows of one CDR3 protein and keeps the most common genes and DNA. TCRdb's processing, not the study's, gives the V and J calls here. In this sample the table shows roughly 1.1 million distinct CDR3 sequences, about two fifths of which occur a single time. The top ten constitute roughly 11% of the sample.

This clonotype was recorded at least ten times. The target of this receptor is not known. No base quality values were provided; no much bigger clone lies one nucleotide off. The germline V gene encodes CDR1 SGHRS and CDR2 YFSETQ. The cysteine opens and the phenylalanine closes a CDR3 of 14 amino acids. The read is trimmed to its CDR3 DNA, 42 bases read in frame from base 1. The V end loses 2 bases and the J end loses 2 bases, and a stretch of 11 bases separates them. The TCR sequence derives from an adult man with Graves' hyperthyroidism. Here the chain combines TRBV5-1 and TRBJ2-7, with no D gene named confidently. The sample comprised peripheral blood or thyroid tissue (not recorded which). The DNA is TGCGCCAGCAGCTTCCGGACCGACACCTACGAGCAGTACTTC. This gives the protein CASSFRTDTYEQYF.